A selection of T cell receptor beta chains follows, all from one sample in a study of blood T cell repertoires in COVID-19. Profiling relied on immunoSEQ multiplex PCR, and the TCRdb table lists in-frame clones only, not all of them. The table includes fewer than 400,000 clones, over 70% detected once. Sequencing input: peripheral blood. These receptors all come from a man younger than 40 with active or convalescent COVID-19. Both conserved end residues are part of each CDR3. D genes are given only for firm matches. Expanded clones get a size class; other rows say once, few or many, or leave the size out.

j_gene,v_gene,d_gene,abundance,CDR3nt,CDR3aa
TRBJ2-1,TRBV12-5,TRBD2,once,TGTGCTAGTGGTGGGGGACTAAGCTCCTACAATGAGCAGTTCTTC,CASGGGLSSYNEQFF
TRBJ1-6,TRBV10-3,TRBD1,.,TGTGCCATCAACCAGGGGGCTGAGGGCTCACCCCTCCACTTT,CAINQGAEGSPLHF
TRBJ2-5,TRBV9,TRBD2,.,TGTGCCAGCAGCGTAACTAGCGGGGGGGCCCAAGAGACCCAGTACTTC,CASSVTSGGAQETQYF
TRBJ1-2,TRBV6-2/TRBV6-3,.,once,TGTGCCAGCAGCCTCCGGGACATACGAAGGGATGCCTATGGCTACACCTTC,CASSLRDIRRDAYGYTF
TRBJ1-3,TRBV9,TRBD1,.,TGTGCCAGCAGCGTAGGGACAGGGGGGGACTCTGGAAACACCATATATTTT,CASSVGTGGDSGNTIYF
TRBJ2-1,TRBV2,TRBD2,.,TGTGCCAGCACCCCGACTAGCGGGGGGGCTTCTAGTGAGCAGTTCTTC,CASTPTSGGASSEQFF
TRBJ2-3,TRBV4-2,TRBD2,.,TGTGCCAGCAGCCAGGGGACTAGCGGGGGGGCGGGCACAGATACGCAGTATTTT,CASSQGTSGGAGTDTQYF
TRBJ2-5,TRBV19,.,.,TGTGCCAGTAGTAAAAGCGGCAAACAAGAGACCCAGTACTTC,CASSKSGKQETQYF
TRBJ1-1,TRBV7-2,.,.,TGTGCCAGCAGGCCAGCGGGGGGCGGCACTGAAGCTTTCTTT,CASRPAGGGTEAFF
TRBJ2-3,TRBV13,.,.,TGTGCCAGCAGCTCCCCTAGCGTCGAAGGCACAGATACGCAGTATTTT,CASSSPSVEGTDTQYF
TRBJ1-1,TRBV6-1,.,.,TGTGCCAGCAGTTATTTAGGGGAGGACACTGAAGCTTTCTTT,CASSYLGEDTEAFF
TRBJ2-7,TRBV5-8,TRBD1,.,TGTGCCAGCAGCTTGGTTGGGACAGGGTTCTACGAGCAGTACTTC,CASSLVGTGFYEQYF
TRBJ1-2,TRBV5-6,TRBD1,.,TGTGCCAGCAGCTTGTATTCCAGGGGGTACGGCTACACCTTC,CASSLYSRGYGYTF
TRBJ2-2,TRBV5-1,.,.,TGCGCCAGCAGCAGCTCACCGAACGGGGCGAACACCGGGGAGCTGTTTTTT,CASSSSPNGANTGELFF
TRBJ1-1,TRBV24-1,TRBD1,.,TGTGCCACCAGTCGGGACAGGGGCCATGAAGCTTTCTTT,CATSRDRGHEAFF
TRBJ2-3,TRBV3-1/TRBV3-2,TRBD1,.,TGTGCCAGCAGCCAAGGACAGGGAACAGATACGCAGTATTTT,CASSQGQGTDTQYF
TRBJ1-5,TRBV30,.,.,TGTGCCTGGAGTGTGGGCCGGAATCAGCCCCAGCATTTT,CAWSVGRNQPQHF
TRBJ1-1,TRBV4-1,.,.,TGCGCCAGCAGCCAAGGTCTCGGGGGGGCCCCGAACACTGAAGCTTTCTTT,CASSQGLGGAPNTEAFF
TRBJ2-1,TRBV5-4,TRBD2,.,TGTGCCAGCAGCCTCTCCCGGACTAGCGGGATGGATGAGCAGTTCTTC,CASSLSRTSGMDEQFF
TRBJ2-1,TRBV25-1,.,.,TGTGCCAGCAGCGCGTCCGTCCGGAATGAGCAGTTCTTC,CASSASVRNEQFF
TRBJ1-2,TRBV5-1,TRBD1,.,TGCGCCAGCAGCTTATCGACAGGGAATGGCTACACCTTC,CASSLSTGNGYTF
TRBJ2-6,TRBV18,.,.,TGTGCCAGCTCACCAACGAGGTCTCCTGGGGCCAACGTCCTGACTTTC,CASSPTRSPGANVLTF
TRBJ1-4,TRBV3-1/TRBV3-2,.,.,TGTGCCAGCAGCCTCCGGACAGACGAAAAACTGTTTTTT,CASSLRTDEKLFF
TRBJ2-3,TRBV9,.,.,TGTGCCAGCAGCGCCGAAGGGACTTACACAGATACGCAGTATTTT,CASSAEGTYTDTQYF
TRBJ2-7,TRBV7-9,.,many,TGTGCCAGCAGCTTAGCAGGGGAAAAAGGGTACTTC,CASSLAGEKGYF
TRBJ2-1,TRBV7-3,TRBD2,.,TGTGCCAGCAGCCGGTCTAGCGGGGGGTACAATGAGCAGTTCTTC,CASSRSSGGYNEQFF
TRBJ2-7,TRBV7-9,.,once,TGTGCCAGCAGCGGAAGACAGAGACCCTACGAGCAGTACTTC,CASSGRQRPYEQYF
TRBJ1-6,TRBV3-1/TRBV3-2,.,.,TGTGCCAGCAGCCCCGATGTGAACAGGGAAGGCTCACCCCTCCACTTT,CASSPDVNREGSPLHF
TRBJ2-7,TRBV11-2,.,.,TGTGCCAGCAGCTTAGACAGGGGAGGGGACGAGCAGTACTTC,CASSLDRGGDEQYF
TRBJ2-3,TRBV28,.,many,TGTGCCAGCACCTTGGGGCGGTTCCCCACAGATACGCAGTATTTT,CASTLGRFPTDTQYF
TRBJ2-3,TRBV4-3,.,.,TGCGCCAGCAGCTACGATCTCGGTACGCAGTATTTT,CASSYDLGTQYF
TRBJ2-7,TRBV11-1,.,.,TGTGCCAGCAGCTTAACGGTCCGATCCTACGAGCAGTACTTC,CASSLTVRSYEQYF
TRBJ1-4,TRBV28,.,.,TGTGCCAGCAGTGTGACGACGACAATACTGTTTTTT,CASSVTTTILFF